The 14 T cell receptor beta chains below were found in one sample sequenced in a study of T cells in Graves' hyperthyroidism and ophthalmopathy. Amplification of TCR beta CDR3 regions was performed using RNA transcripts as template. When the TCR CDR3 underwent first-round RT-PCR, the HTBI primer set was used. Each CDR3 protein is one row after TCRdb ran MiXCR on the multiplex PCR reads. The sample includes a few hundred thousand distinct CDR3 sequences, roughly 15% of them seen just once. The sample was blood. The receptors originated from a woman in her late teens or twenties with Graves' ophthalmopathy.

The rearrangement joins TRBV5-1 to TRBJ2-7; D not resolved. From germline, CDR1 is SGHRS and CDR2 YFSETQ. The ends were cut back, 3 bases at V and 2 bases at J, with 18 bases in the middle. The CDR3 sequence is 16 residues long. DNA for the CDR3: TGCGCCAGCAGCTCAGAAACCTTCGGCTTAACCTACGAGCAGTACTTC. Protein sequence: CASSSETFGLTYEQYF. Together with reference TRBV5-1 and TRBJ2-7, the CDR3 gives the full variable domain: KAGVTQTPRYLIKTRGQQVTLSCSPISGHRSVSWYQQTPGQGLQFLFEYFSETQRNKGNFPGRFSGRQFSNSRSEMNVSTLELGDSALYLCASSSETFGLTYEQYFGPGTRLTVT.

This clonotype was seen ten or more times. This chain joins TRBV5-1 and TRBJ2-3; D is uncertain. The CDR3 loop spans 13 amino acids. Trimming shortened V by 1 base and J by 2 bases, and 5 bases separated the two germline ends. The V gene's germline CDR1 is SGHRS and CDR2 YFSETQ. Here the CDR3 reads CASSLWVTDTQYF. The CDR3 bases are TGCGCCAGCAGCTTGTGGGTCACAGATACGCAGTATTTT.

V is TRBV6-2 or TRBV6-3 and J is TRBJ2-3; 9 bases align to TRBD2. The CDR3 spans 17 residues. Germline-derived CDR1 and CDR2 are MNHEY and SVGEGT. V shed 0 bases and J 0 bases; nucleotides not matched to a gene: 4. The CDR3: CASSYSTSGESTDTQYF. The CDR3 nucleotides read TGTGCCAGCAGTTACTCGACTAGCGGAGAAAGCACAGATACGCAGTATTTT.

This clonotype was observed at least ten times. The chain recombines TRBV28 with TRBJ2-5; tentatively, D is TRBD2 (6 bases). The CDR3 has 15 amino acids. V was clipped by 7 bases and J by 6 bases, with 21 bases between them. Germline values: CDR1 MDHEN, CDR2 SYDVKM. CDR3 protein: CASTSSRLVGKTQYF. DNA of the CDR3: TGTGCCAGCACCTCATCTCGACTAGTTGGAAAGACCCAGTACTTC.

Ten or more counts support this clonotype. The V gene is TRBV6-2 or TRBV6-3, the J gene TRBJ2-1, with 8 bases aligning to TRBD2. CDR1 and CDR2 from the germline V gene are MNHEY and SVGEGT. With V trimmed by 2 bases and J by 5 bases, 5 bases remained unmatched. This CDR3 has 15 amino acids. CDR3 nucleotide sequence: TGTGCCAGCAGTTACCTTCGGGGGGGGCACAATGAGCAGTTCTTC. It encodes CASSYLRGGHNEQFF.

This clonotype was picked up many times. The chain couples TRBV27 to TRBJ1-1; possibly TRBD1 for D (6 bases). CDR3 size: 14 residues. V lost 7 bases to trimming and J lost 0 bases, with 12 bases between them. The germline V gene has CDR1 MNHEY and CDR2 SMNVEV (reference sequence). CDR3 sequence: CASKHTGLNTEAFF. The DNA of the CDR3 is TGTGCCAGCAAGCATACAGGGTTGAACACTGAAGCTTTCTTT.

This clonotype was observed at least ten times. The chain is built from TRBV12-3 or TRBV12-4 and TRBJ1-2; a weak D match, TRBD1 (5 bases). Deletions cut 6 bases from V and 6 bases from J, with 14 bases between. CDR3 length: 13 amino acids. The CDR3 bases are TGTGCCAGCAGGATTTTGACAGAGAATGGCTACACCTTC. It codes for CASRILTENGYTF.

This clonotype was counted many times. The CDR3: CASSLPASGRTEQYF. The CDR3 DNA sequence: TGTGCCAGCAGTTTACCAGCTAGCGGGAGAACCGAGCAGTACTTC. This rearrangement joins TRBV28 to TRBJ2-7, with 10 bases lining up with TRBD2. Germline V gene data show CDR1 as MDHEN and CDR2 as SYDVKM. The CDR3 consists of 15 residues. J gave up 6 bases and V 2 bases, and 7 bases lay outside the gene matches.

This chain links TRBV10-3 with TRBJ1-1, with D uncertain. Trimming removed 2 bases at V and 1 base at J, with 5 bases between. CDR1 is ENHRY and CDR2 is SYGVKD in the germline V gene. The length of the CDR3 is 13 residues. Written as DNA, the CDR3 is TGTGCCATCAGTGAGGCGGGGAACACTGAAGCTTTCTTT. Its protein is CAISEAGNTEAFF.

Many counts were recorded for this clonotype. The J gene is TRBJ2-1, the V gene TRBV7-2, with 7 bases matching TRBD2. The CDR3 spans 15 residues. The V gene end was trimmed by 1 base and the J gene end by 7 bases; junction bases not matched to a gene: 7. CDR1 and CDR2 (germline): SGHTA, FQGNSA. The CDR3 bases are TGTGCCAGCAGCTTAGTGGGAGGGCCCTCGAATGAGCAGTTCTTC. Encoded protein: CASSLVGGPSNEQFF. Full variable domain (remainder filled in from reference TRBV7-2 and TRBJ2-1): GAGVSQSPSNKVTEKGKDVELRCDPISGHTALYWYRQSLGQGLEFLIYFQGNSAPDKSGLPSDRFSAERTGGSVSTLTIQRTQQEDSAVYLCASSLVGGPSNEQFFGPGTRLTVL.

About this clonotype: One base away lies a much larger clone, so this may be a sequencing read error. Given the absence of the conserved phenylalanine or tryptophan at the CDR3 end, a read error is likely. The V and J genes are TRBV12-3 or TRBV12-4 and TRBJ1-3; TRBD1 agrees at 9 bases. The CDR3 extends over 15 amino acids. J was trimmed by 3 bases and V by 2 bases; bases with no gene match: 2. The CDR3 here is CASSLLGQGGNTIYL. The CDR3 nucleotides are TGTGCCAGCAGTTTATTGGGACAGGGTGGAAACACCATATATCTT.

As regards this clonotype: This may be a read error, as it is one base from a much larger clone. V gene TRBV15 combines with J gene TRBJ2-7; the D gene is possibly TRBD1 (5 bases). The germline V and J ends were trimmed by 1 base and 3 bases, with 7 bases remaining between them. The CDR3 extends over 13 amino acids. Germline assignment: CDR1 LNHNV and CDR2 YYDKDF (reference sequence). The DNA of the CDR3 is TGTGCCACCAGCAGAGGACAGAACTACGAGCAGTACTTC. Its protein is CATSRGQNYEQYF.

This clonotype has ten or more counts. This rearrangement joins TRBV12-3 or TRBV12-4 to TRBJ1-2; D might be TRBD1 (6 bases). The V end lost 8 bases, the J end lost 5 bases, and 15 bases lay between the germline ends. The CDR3 extends over 13 amino acids. The CDR3 sequence is CASGTLGEYGYTF. CDR3 sequence (DNA): TGTGCCAGCGGGACACTCGGGGAGTATGGCTACACCTTC.

This clonotype appeared a few times. The gene calls are TRBV6-1 and TRBJ1-5, with 7 bases fitting TRBD1. V lost 6 bases and J lost 0; bases outside the gene matches: 17. The CDR3 sequence is 19 residues long. Germline CDR1 is MNHNS and CDR2 is SASEGT. CDR3 in amino acids: CASRGFPGQITYSNQPQHF. The CDR3 bases are TGTGCCAGCAGGGGATTTCCGGGACAGATTACCTATAGCAATCAGCCCCAGCATTTT.